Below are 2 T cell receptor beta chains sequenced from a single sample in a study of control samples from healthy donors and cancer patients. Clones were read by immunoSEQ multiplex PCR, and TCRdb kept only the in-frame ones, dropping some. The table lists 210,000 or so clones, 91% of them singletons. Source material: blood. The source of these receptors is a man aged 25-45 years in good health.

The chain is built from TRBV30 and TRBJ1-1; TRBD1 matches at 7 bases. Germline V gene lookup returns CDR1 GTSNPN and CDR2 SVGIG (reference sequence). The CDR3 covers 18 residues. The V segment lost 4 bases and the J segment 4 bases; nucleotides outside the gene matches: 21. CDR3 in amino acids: CAWNSGTAWGAGGTEAFF. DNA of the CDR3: TGTGCCTGGAATTCCGGGACAGCGTGGGGGGCCGGGGGCACTGAAGCTTTCTTT.

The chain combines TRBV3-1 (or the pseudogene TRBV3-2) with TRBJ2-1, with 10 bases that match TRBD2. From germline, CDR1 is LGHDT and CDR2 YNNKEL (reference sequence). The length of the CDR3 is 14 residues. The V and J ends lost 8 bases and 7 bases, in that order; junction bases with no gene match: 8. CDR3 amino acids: CASVSGGAGNEQFF. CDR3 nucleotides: TGTGCCAGCGTCAGCGGGGGGGCCGGGAATGAGCAGTTCTTC.